This T cell receptor (beta chain) was profiled in a study of blood T cells in healthy people across ages. Across the whole study: Per every two T cells, about one barcoded beta molecule was captured by template switching. Overall study results and limits: Estimated diversity across one million T cells was deemed an underestimate.

The germline CDR1 and CDR2 sequences are DFQATT and SNEGSKA (reference sequence). The CDR3 is 14 amino acids. V trimming: 3 bases; J trimming: 6 bases; junction bases outside the gene matches: 8. Then a second PCR, running about 6 to 12 cycles, was carried out with a sample-barcoded 5' primer and a J-beta primer mix. TCRdb processed the 5' RACE reads anew with MiXCR; each CDR3 protein has one entry. The sample holds 1.5 million or so distinct CDR3 sequences, 35% to 45% seen once. In this sample, this clonotype turned up once. What it binds is unknown. V and J are TRBV20-1 and TRBJ2-3; 8 bases are shared with TRBD2. Sequencing was carried out using blood. The TCR sequence derives from a young woman in good health. The CDR3 region is CSARLGTSYDTQYF. The CDR3 DNA reads TGCAGTGCTAGGTTAGGGACTAGTTATGATACGCAGTATTTT.